These 27 T cell receptor beta chains were sequenced from one sample in a study of blood T cell repertoires in COVID-19. TCRdb keeps only in-frame clones here, not all; method: immunoSEQ multiplex PCR. This sample has 200,000 to 300,000 clones; 85% to 90% occur once, and the top ten carry about 1.7%. Sequencing was done on a sample of PBMCs or T cells enriched from blood (not recorded which). The source is a man in his forties or fifties who had recovered from COVID-19.

The chain recombines TRBV4-1 with TRBJ2-6, with D maybe TRBD1 (6 bases). Germline CDR1 and CDR2: MGHRA and YSYEKL. The V end lost 0 bases, the J end lost 0 bases, and 15 bases lay between the germline ends. The CDR3 contains 19 residues. This chain's CDR3 is CASSQDPGQHSSGANVLTF. The CDR3 DNA sequence: TGCGCCAGCAGCCAAGATCCCGGACAGCACAGCTCTGGGGCCAACGTCCTGACTTTC.

The chain is built from TRBV5-1 and TRBJ1-1, with 7 bases fitting TRBD1. The CDR3 consists of 15 residues. J lost 3 bases, V lost 3 bases, and 8 bases had no gene match. Germline V lookup: CDR1 SGHRS, CDR2 YFSETQ. The CDR3 DNA follows: TGCGCCAGCAGCTGGGACAGTGGAGTGCACACTGAAGCTTTCTTT. Translation: CASSWDSGVHTEAFF.

The rearrangement links TRBV5-4 to TRBJ1-2; 8 bases are shared with TRBD1. V shed 4 bases, J shed 10 bases, and the junction held 12 bases outside the gene matches. This CDR3 has 14 amino acids. Germline loops: CDR1 SGHNT, CDR2 YYREEE (reference sequence). CDR3 sequence reads: CASSLTTGGGDYTF. In DNA, the CDR3 is TGTGCCAGCAGCCTTACCACAGGGGGAGGAGACTACACCTTC.

The V gene is TRBV9, the J gene TRBJ1-2, with D unresolved. The germline V gene encodes CDR1 SGDLS and CDR2 YYNGEE. V shed 0 bases and J shed 2 bases, with 8 bases lying between them. The CDR3 totals 14 residues. The CDR3 DNA reads TGTGCCAGCAGCGTAGGTGGGCTGAACTATGGCTACACCTTC. Translated: CASSVGGLNYGYTF.

This chain links TRBV19 with TRBJ2-5, with 12 bases lining up with TRBD2. V shed 2 bases, J shed 3 bases, and the junction held 4 bases outside the gene matches. Germline loops: CDR1 LNHDA, CDR2 SQIVND (reference sequence). The CDR3 runs to 16 residues. CDR3 nucleotides: TGTGCCAGTAGTATACAACTAGCGGGAGGAAAAGAGACCCAGTACTTC. Translating gives CASSIQLAGGKETQYF.

V gene TRBV28 combines with J gene TRBJ2-1; 9 positions match TRBD2. There are 15 residues in the CDR3. Germline values: CDR1 MDHEN, CDR2 SYDVKM. J gave up 2 bases and V 5 bases, and 4 bases lay outside the gene matches. The CDR3, as DNA: TGTGCCAGCAGTCCATCTAGCGGGGCCTACAATGAGCAGTTCTTC. Amino acid sequence: CASSPSSGAYNEQFF.

This chain joins TRBV14 and TRBJ2-1, with a weak D call TRBD2 (6 bases). The CDR3 sequence is 13 residues long. Between the trimmed V and J ends, which lost 3 bases and 11 bases, there was a span of 14 bases. Per germline, CDR1 SGHDN and CDR2 FVKESK. The CDR3 nucleotides are TGTGCCAGCAGCCAGGATTTCCGGGAGAAGCAGTTCTTC. Its protein is CASSQDFREKQFF.

The chain recombines TRBV3-1 (or the pseudogene TRBV3-2) with TRBJ1-2; tentatively, D is TRBD1 (5 bases). The germline CDR1 and CDR2 sequences are LGHDT and YNNKEL (reference sequence). This CDR3 has 14 residues. V was pared by 4 bases and J by 5 bases, with 14 bases between. DNA for the CDR3: TGTGCCAGCAGCCTGGAAGGGGTGGGGTATGGCTACACCTTC. It yields the protein CASSLEGVGYGYTF.

The rearrangement uses TRBV7-2 and TRBJ2-2; tentative D call: TRBD2 (6 bases). Trimming pared 5 bases from V and 6 bases from J, leaving 13 bases between. This CDR3 region has 14 residues. The germline V gene encodes CDR1 SGHTA and CDR2 FQGNSA. The CDR3 nucleotides read TGTGCCAGCAGCACCCAGTGGGGGGCCGGGGAGCTGTTTTTT. Translation gives CASSTQWGAGELFF.

The genes are TRBV7-6 and TRBJ2-2; possibly TRBD2 for D (6 bases). Per germline, CDR1 SGHVS and CDR2 FNYEAQ. Trimming took off 6 bases at V and 3 bases at J, with 14 bases between the two ends. CDR3 size: 15 residues. The CDR3 loop reads CASSTGGRDTGELFF. CDR3 sequence (DNA): TGTGCCAGCAGTACCGGGGGACGGGACACCGGGGAGCTGTTTTTT.

V usage is TRBV11-2 and J usage is TRBJ2-2, with D possibly TRBD1 on 7 matching bases. The CDR3 runs to 17 residues. Germline V lookup: CDR1 SGHAT, CDR2 FQNNGV. Between the trimmed V and J ends, which lost 1 base and 5 bases, there was a span of 17 bases. The CDR3 DNA is TGTGCCAGCAGCTTAGCGCGCAGGGGGGTACTTACCGGGGAGCTGTTTTTT. It yields the protein CASSLARRGVLTGELFF.

The chain uses TRBV7-9 and TRBJ2-5, with D possibly TRBD2 on 5 matching bases. Trimming cost V 2 bases and J 5 bases, with 6 bases left between them. The CDR3 covers 12 residues. Per the germline V gene, CDR1 is SEHNR and CDR2 is FQNEAQ (reference sequence). The CDR3 sequence: CASSLREETQYF. The CDR3 region has the DNA TGTGCCAGCAGCTTAAGGGAGGAGACCCAGTACTTC.

This chain links TRBV28 with TRBJ1-5; D gene uncertain. The germline CDR1 and CDR2 sequences are MDHEN and SYDVKM. This CDR3 has 15 residues. Trimming removed 4 bases from V and 0 bases from J, with 10 bases in between. CDR3 DNA: TGTGCCAGCAGTTGGTCATTCTATAGCAATCAGCCCCAGCATTTT. Translation: CASSWSFYSNQPQHF.

The chain employs TRBV4-1 and TRBJ1-1; D not resolved. Trimming removed 0 bases from V and 1 base from J, with 3 bases in between. Germline V gene sequence: CDR1 MGHRA, CDR2 YSYEKL. The CDR3 totals 13 residues. The DNA of the CDR3 is TGCGCCAGCAGCCAAGAGAGGAACACTGAAGCTTTCTTT. Amino acid sequence: CASSQERNTEAFF.

The chain links TRBV7-2 to TRBJ2-2, with D possibly TRBD2 on 6 matching bases. Trimming took off 5 bases at V and 7 bases at J, with 11 bases between the two ends. This CDR3 comprises 13 residues. Germline V CDR1 and CDR2: SGHTA, FQGNSA. The CDR3 DNA reads as TGTGCCAGCAGCCAAGGACTACTCGGGGAGCTGTTTTTT. Its translation is CASSQGLLGELFF. The complete variable domain, with remaining parts taken from reference TRBV7-2 and TRBJ2-2, reads GAGVSQSPSNKVTEKGKDVELRCDPISGHTALYWYRQSLGQGLEFLIYFQGNSAPDKSGLPSDRFSAERTGGSVSTLTIQRTQQEDSAVYLCASSQGLLGELFFGEGSRLTVL.

This clone has more than one count but fewer than ten. The rearrangement links TRBV5-4 to TRBJ2-7; 7 nucleotides align to TRBD1. V trimming: 0 bases; J trimming: 4 bases; junction bases outside the gene matches: 10. The germline CDR1 and CDR2 sequences are SGHNT and YYREEE (reference sequence). The CDR3 consists of 16 residues. This CDR3 reads CASSLAVGGLLYEQYF. DNA for the CDR3: TGTGCCAGCAGCTTGGCTGTAGGGGGCTTGTTGTACGAGCAGTACTTC.

The genes are TRBV6-5 and TRBJ1-4, with 8 bases aligning to TRBD1. V gave up 6 bases and J gave up 0 bases; unmatched junction bases: 3. The CDR3 is made up of 15 amino acids. Germline V gives CDR1 MNHEY, CDR2 SVGAGI. DNA of the CDR3: TGTGCCAGCAGGCACAGGGGGACAACTAATGAAAAACTGTTTTTT. Its translation: CASRHRGTTNEKLFF.

This clone was counted between two and nine times. The chain carries TRBV7-2 and TRBJ2-7; 7 bases fit TRBD2. The CDR3 consists of 15 residues. Trimming removed 5 bases from V and 2 bases from J; junction bases left unmatched: 9. The germline CDR1 and CDR2 sequences are SGHTA and FQGNSA. The CDR3 sequence: CASSQGLAEAYEQYF. CDR3 bases: TGTGCCAGCAGCCAAGGGCTAGCGGAAGCCTACGAGCAGTACTTC. The complete variable domain, with remaining parts taken from reference TRBV7-2 and TRBJ2-7, reads GAGVSQSPSNKVTEKGKDVELRCDPISGHTALYWYRQSLGQGLEFLIYFQGNSAPDKSGLPSDRFSAERTGGSVSTLTIQRTQQEDSAVYLCASSQGLAEAYEQYFGPGTRLTVT.

As DNA, the CDR3 is TGTGCCAGCAGCCAAGTTTCGGGGGTCTTCTCTGGAAACACCATATATTTT. Its protein is CASSQVSGVFSGNTIYF. The genes are TRBV3-1 (or the pseudogene TRBV3-2) and TRBJ1-3, with D tentatively TRBD1 (5 bases). Germline V gene sequence: CDR1 LGHDT, CDR2 YNNKEL (reference sequence). CDR3 length equals 17 residues. V dropped 1 base and J dropped 0 bases, with 13 bases sitting between them.

This chain connects TRBV3-1 (or the pseudogene TRBV3-2) to TRBJ2-1; 8 positions agree with TRBD2. The CDR3 sequence is 14 residues long. CDR1 and CDR2 (germline): LGHDT, YNNKEL (reference sequence). V trimming: 7 bases; J trimming: 6 bases; junction bases outside the gene matches: 8. CDR3 residues: CASMRGAGANEQFF. The CDR3 coding sequence is TGTGCCAGCATGCGGGGAGCGGGAGCCAATGAGCAGTTCTTC.

This rearrangement joins TRBV5-1 to TRBJ2-7, with 7 bases identical to TRBD1. Germline V gene lookup returns CDR1 SGHRS and CDR2 YFSETQ. The CDR3 runs 15 residues. V trimming: 2 bases; J trimming: 3 bases; junction bases outside the gene matches: 8. The CDR3 protein is CASSFDPGQLYEQYF. The CDR3 nucleotides are TGCGCCAGCAGCTTTGACCCGGGACAGCTCTACGAGCAGTACTTC.

The chain combines TRBV4-1 with TRBJ2-1; the match to TRBD2 covers 12 bases. Germline lookup yields CDR1 MGHRA and CDR2 YSYEKL. V lost 4 bases, J lost 9 bases, and 7 bases stayed unmatched. The CDR3 contains 15 residues. The CDR3 nucleotides are TGCGCCAGCAGCCTTGCTAGCGGGGGGGGAGGTGAGCAGTTCTTC. This translates into CASSLASGGGGEQFF.

The chain carries TRBV7-9 and TRBJ2-3; the D gene is possibly TRBD2 (6 bases). The ends were cut back, 8 bases at V and 3 bases at J, with 9 bases in the middle. Per germline, CDR1 SEHNR and CDR2 FQNEAQ (reference sequence). The CDR3 consists of 12 residues. The CDR3 DNA follows: TGTGCCAGCCCCGGGGGAACAGATACGCAGTATTTT. It is translated as CASPGGTDTQYF. Using reference TRBV7-9 and TRBJ2-3 for the parts outside the CDR3, the full variable domain is DTGVSQNPRHKITKRGQNVTFRCDPISEHNRLYWYRQTLGQGPEFLTYFQNEAQLEKSRLLSDRFSAERPKGSFSTLEIQRTEQGDSAMYLCASPGGTDTQYFGPGTRLTVL.

V usage is TRBV2 and J usage is TRBJ2-7; 10 bases align to TRBD1. CDR1 is SNHLY and CDR2 is FYNNEI in the germline V gene. The CDR3 consists of 14 residues. Trimming took 5 bases from V and 5 from J; bases not matched to a gene: 6. The CDR3 sequence is CASSSDRGRDEQYF. The CDR3 bases are TGTGCCAGCAGTTCCGACAGGGGGCGCGACGAGCAGTACTTC. Full variable domain (rest looked up from reference TRBV2 and TRBJ2-7): EPEVTQTPSHQVTQMGQEVILRCVPISNHLYFYWYRQILGQKVEFLVSFYNNEISEKSEIFDDQFSVERPDGSNFTLKIRSTKLEDSAMYFCASSSDRGRDEQYFGPGTRLTVT.

This clone was seen many times. The J gene is TRBJ2-7, the V gene TRBV2; no reliable D call. The germline V gene has CDR1 SNHLY and CDR2 FYNNEI. Trimming cost V 8 bases and J 1 base, with 18 bases left between them. This CDR3 comprises 15 residues. CDR3 coding DNA: TGTGCCAGCTCCGATGGTGGCAGGCTTTCCTACGAGCAGTACTTC. Its protein product is CASSDGGRLSYEQYF. Full variable domain (remainder filled in from reference TRBV2 and TRBJ2-7): EPEVTQTPSHQVTQMGQEVILRCVPISNHLYFYWYRQILGQKVEFLVSFYNNEISEKSEIFDDQFSVERPDGSNFTLKIRSTKLEDSAMYFCASSDGGRLSYEQYFGPGTRLTVT.

The rearrangement joins TRBV7-2 to TRBJ2-3, with 8 bases lining up with TRBD2. CDR3 size: 15 residues. CDR1 is SGHTA and CDR2 is FQGNSA in the germline V gene. With V trimmed by 1 base and J by 3 bases, 3 bases remained unmatched. The CDR3 protein is CASSLDRGGTDTQYF. The CDR3 nucleotides read TGTGCCAGCAGCTTAGATCGGGGGGGGACAGATACGCAGTATTTT.

The chain has TRBV3-1 (or the pseudogene TRBV3-2) and TRBJ1-3, with TRBD1 as a possible D gene (6 bases). Trimming removed 2 bases from V and 0 bases from J, with 11 bases in between. The CDR3 sequence is 16 residues long. Per the germline V gene, CDR1 is LGHDT and CDR2 is YNNKEL (reference sequence). The CDR3, as DNA: TGTGCCAGCAGCCAAAGGGGGGGGTTCTCTGGAAACACCATATATTTT. This sequence encodes CASSQRGGFSGNTIYF.